In its sample, the clone carrying this T cell receptor beta chain was seen a few times. What it binds is unknown. These data are taken from a study of cytomegalovirus exposure and HLA in healthy donors. Study in general: Most donors, approximately 82% of approximately 400 genotyped, fell in the Caucasian-associated ancestry cluster.

PCR amplification relied on 60 Vbeta primers (plus 13 Jbeta primers). Some clones are missing from TCRdb's copy, which holds only in-frame ones; the method was immunoSEQ multiplex PCR. The sample carries roughly 110,000 clones, 70% to 85% recorded once. Healthy people donating bone marrow made up the donors. The length of the CDR3 is 14 residues. Germline V CDR1 and CDR2: KGHSH, LQKENI. V shed 4 bases, J shed 1 base, and the junction held 2 bases outside the gene matches. Regarding the study as a whole: High sensitivity and specificity were reportedly achieved when the classifier diagnosed cytomegalovirus status. A later analysis appeared to link common viral pathogens to several of the most significant clusters.

This TCR derives from a male donor in good health and CMV-seronegative. The rearrangement links TRBV18 to TRBJ2-7; 9 nucleotides align to TRBD1. What was sequenced was PBMCs. For the CDR3, the DNA is TGTGCCAGCTCACTTGGACAGGGGTCCTACGAGCAGTACTTC. It encodes CASSLGQGSYEQYF.